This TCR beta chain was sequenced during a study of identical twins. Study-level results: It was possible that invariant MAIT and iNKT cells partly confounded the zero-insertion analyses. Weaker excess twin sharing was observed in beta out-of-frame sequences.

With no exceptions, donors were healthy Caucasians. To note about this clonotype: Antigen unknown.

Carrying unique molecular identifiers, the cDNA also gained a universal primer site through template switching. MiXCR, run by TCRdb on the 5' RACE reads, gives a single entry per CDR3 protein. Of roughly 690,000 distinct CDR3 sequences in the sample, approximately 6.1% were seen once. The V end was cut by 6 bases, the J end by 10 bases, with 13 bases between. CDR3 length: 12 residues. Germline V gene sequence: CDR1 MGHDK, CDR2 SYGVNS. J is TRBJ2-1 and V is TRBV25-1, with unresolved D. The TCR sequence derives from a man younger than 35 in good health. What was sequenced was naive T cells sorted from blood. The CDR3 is CASSLHSVEQFF. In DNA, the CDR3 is TGTGCCAGCAGCTTACACTCGGTGGAGCAGTTCTTC.